Given below is one TCR beta chain in context. This is likely an artifact of a read error, given a far larger clone one base away. The same CDR3 also results from other DNA sequences found in this sample. The healthy adult donors were HIV-negative and reported no recent acute infections or vaccinations. The data stem from a study of shared clonotypes between healthy human individuals. Spread over ten immunoSEQ deep assay plates, unsorted PBMC DNA underwent sequencing. The table came from immunoSEQ multiplex PCR; TCRdb's copy has only in-frame clones and leaves some out. The data show 400,000 to 550,000 clones, with around 80% seen just once and about an eighth held by the top ten. CDR3 length: 12 amino acids. Per the germline V gene, CDR1 is SEHNR and CDR2 is FQNEAQ (reference sequence).

The receptor was derived from a woman aged 40 to 50 in good health. Some clones in this sample may be carry-over from other donors' samples. Sequenced material: PBMCs. The chain is built from TRBV7-9 and TRBJ1-1, with 11 bases matching TRBD1. The DNA of the CDR3 is TGCGCCAGCAGCCCGGACAGGGGGCAATGGTTCTTT. This gives the protein CASSPDRGQWFF.